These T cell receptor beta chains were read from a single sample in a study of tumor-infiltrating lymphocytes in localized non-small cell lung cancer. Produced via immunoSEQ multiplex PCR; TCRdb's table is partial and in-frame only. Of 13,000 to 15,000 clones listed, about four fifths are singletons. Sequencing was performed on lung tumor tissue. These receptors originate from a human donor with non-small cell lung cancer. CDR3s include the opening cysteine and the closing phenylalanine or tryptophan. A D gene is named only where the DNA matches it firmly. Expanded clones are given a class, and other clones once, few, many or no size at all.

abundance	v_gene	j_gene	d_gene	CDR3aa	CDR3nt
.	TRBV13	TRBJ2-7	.	CASSPLSYEQYF	TGTGCCAGCAGCCCCCTCTCCTACGAGCAGTACTTC
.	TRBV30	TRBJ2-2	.	CAWSRGRGTGELFF	TGTGCCTGGTCCAGAGGGAGGGGGACCGGGGAGCTGTTTTTT
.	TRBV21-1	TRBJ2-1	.	CASSKKNGSSGRSNEQFF	TGTGCCAGCAGCAAAAAAAATGGGAGTAGCGGGAGGTCCAATGAGCAGTTCTTC
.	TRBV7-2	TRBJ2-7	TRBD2	CASSRSGNPYEQYF	TGTGCCAGCAGCCGGAGCGGGAACCCCTACGAGCAGTACTTC
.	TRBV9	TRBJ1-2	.	CASSAAYGYTF	TGTGCCAGCAGCGCGGCTTATGGCTACACCTTC
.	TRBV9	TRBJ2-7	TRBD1	CASNSGTGLGEQYF	TGTGCCAGCAATTCTGGGACAGGGCTGGGCGAGCAGTACTTC
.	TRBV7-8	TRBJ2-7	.	CASGSRSGSASDEQYF	TGTGCCAGCGGGTCGAGAAGCGGGTCTGCTTCGGACGAGCAGTACTTC
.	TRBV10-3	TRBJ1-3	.	CATRSGNTIYF	TGTGCCACGCGTAGTGGAAACACCATATATTTT
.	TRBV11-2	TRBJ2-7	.	CASSLDRGGREQYF	TGTGCCAGCAGCTTAGACAGGGGTGGTCGGGAGCAGTACTTC
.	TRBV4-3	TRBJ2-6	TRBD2	CASSRAPSGTSGRTGANVLTF	TGCGCCAGCAGCCGAGCCCCCTCCGGGACTAGCGGGAGAACTGGGGCCAACGTCCTGACTTTC
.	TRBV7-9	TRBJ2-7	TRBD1	CASSSTGQAYEQYF	TGTGCCAGCAGCTCGACCGGACAGGCCTACGAGCAGTACTTC
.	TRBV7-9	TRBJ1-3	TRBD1	CASSPGTVGGNTIYF	TGTGCCAGCAGTCCAGGGACAGTCGGTGGAAACACCATATATTTT
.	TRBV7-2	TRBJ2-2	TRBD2	CASSALAGEAGELFF	TGTGCCAGCAGCGCACTAGCGGGAGAGGCCGGGGAGCTGTTTTTT
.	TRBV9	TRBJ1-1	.	CASSVGPGMNTEAFF	TGTGCCAGCAGCGTAGGGCCAGGCATGAACACTGAAGCTTTCTTT
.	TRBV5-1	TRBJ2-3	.	CASSFSGSGDTQYF	TGCGCCAGCAGCTTCAGCGGAAGTGGGGATACGCAGTATTTT
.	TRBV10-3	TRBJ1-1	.	CASHQGNTEAFF	TGTGCCTCCCATCAGGGGAACACTGAAGCTTTCTTT
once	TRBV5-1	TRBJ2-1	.	CASSPLATYNEQFF	TGCGCCAGCAGCCCACTAGCCACCTACAATGAGCAGTTCTTC
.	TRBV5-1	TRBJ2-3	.	CASSFGSLRTTDTQYF	TGCGCCAGCAGCTTTGGTAGCCTCCGAACCACAGATACGCAGTATTTT
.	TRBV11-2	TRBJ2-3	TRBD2	CASSRRTSAEDTQYF	TGTGCCAGCAGCCGCAGGACTAGCGCGGAAGATACGCAGTATTTT
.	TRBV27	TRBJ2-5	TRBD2	CASSPRSGRPQETQYF	TGTGCCAGCAGTCCCCGGAGCGGGAGGCCTCAAGAGACCCAGTACTTC
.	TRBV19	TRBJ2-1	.	CASSQGLSYNEQFF	TGTGCCAGTAGTCAAGGACTCTCCTACAATGAGCAGTTCTTC
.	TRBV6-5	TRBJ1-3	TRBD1	CASTTGTGGRNTIYF	TGTGCCAGCACCACTGGGACAGGGGGGCGAAACACCATATATTTT
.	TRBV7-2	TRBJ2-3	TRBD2	CASSRGLAEDTQYF	TGTGCCAGCAGCCGGGGACTAGCTGAAGATACGCAGTATTTT
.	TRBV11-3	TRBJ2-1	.	CASSSMDYLGEQFF	TGTGCCAGCAGCTCGATGGACTACCTGGGGGAGCAGTTCTTC
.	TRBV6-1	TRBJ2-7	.	CASSDLRAGALYEQYF	TGTGCCAGCAGTGATTTAAGGGCAGGGGCCCTCTACGAGCAGTACTTC
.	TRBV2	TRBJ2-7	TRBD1	CASSPKDRGTYEQYF	TGTGCCAGCAGCCCCAAGGACAGGGGGACCTACGAGCAGTACTTC
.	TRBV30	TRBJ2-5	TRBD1	CAWSRGTVETQYF	TGTGCCTGGAGCAGAGGGACAGTCGAGACCCAGTACTTC
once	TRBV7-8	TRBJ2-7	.	CASSASRDWGSYEQYF	TGTGCCAGCAGCGCATCCCGGGACTGGGGATCCTACGAGCAGTACTTC
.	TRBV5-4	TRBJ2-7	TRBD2	CASSRTSRAYEQYF	TGTGCCAGCAGCCGGACTAGCCGAGCCTACGAGCAGTACTTC
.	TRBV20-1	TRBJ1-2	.	CSALNPYGYTF	TGCAGTGCCCTCAACCCCTATGGCTACACCTTC
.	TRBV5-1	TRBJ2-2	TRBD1	CASKRDRVNTGELFF	TGCGCCAGCAAGAGGGACAGGGTTAACACCGGGGAGCTGTTTTTT
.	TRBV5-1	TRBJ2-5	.	CASSLVLGQETQYF	TGCGCCAGCAGCTTGGTGTTAGGGCAAGAGACCCAGTACTTC
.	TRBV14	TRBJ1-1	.	CASSPGIMNRNTEAFF	TGTGCCAGCAGCCCAGGAATAATGAACCGGAACACTGAAGCTTTCTTT
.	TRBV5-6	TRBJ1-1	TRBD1	CASSFRQGAAFF	TGTGCCAGCAGCTTCAGACAGGGAGCGGCTTTCTTT
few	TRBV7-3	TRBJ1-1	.	CASSLYRNTEAFF	TGTGCCAGCAGCTTATACAGGAACACTGAAGCTTTCTTT
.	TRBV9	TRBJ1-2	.	CASSATGRTGYTF	TGTGCCAGCAGCGCCACGGGACGGACTGGCTACACCTTC
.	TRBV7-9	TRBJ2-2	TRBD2	CASSSPLLAGETGELFF	TGTGCCAGCAGCTCCCCTCTATTAGCGGGAGAGACCGGGGAGCTGTTTTTT
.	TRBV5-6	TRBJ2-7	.	CASSLGGLAVYEQYF	TGTGCCAGCAGCTTGGGCGGACTGGCCGTTTACGAGCAGTACTTC
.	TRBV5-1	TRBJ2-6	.	CASSPRIGDPGANVLTF	TGCGCCAGCAGCCCCCGGATTGGCGATCCTGGGGCCAACGTCCTGACTTTC
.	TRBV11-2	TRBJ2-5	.	CASSFGRRETQYF	TGTGCCAGCAGCTTCGGGCGAAGGGAGACCCAGTACTTC
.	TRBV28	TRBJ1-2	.	CASRSTVGDVFIYGYTF	TGTGCCAGCAGGTCCACAGTGGGCGATGTCTTTATCTATGGCTACACCTTC
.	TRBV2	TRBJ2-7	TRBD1	CASSPGTGGLVQYF	TGTGCCAGCAGTCCCGGGACAGGGGGCTTAGTGCAGTACTTC
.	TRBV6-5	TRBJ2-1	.	CASSPRRGLNNEQFF	TGTGCCAGCAGCCCTCGTAGGGGGTTGAACAATGAGCAGTTCTTC
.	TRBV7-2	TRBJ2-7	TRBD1	CASSLDGPGTVSYEQYF	TGTGCCAGCAGCTTGGATGGGCCCGGGACAGTCAGCTACGAGCAGTACTTC
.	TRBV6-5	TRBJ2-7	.	CASRGDFYEQYF	TGTGCCAGCAGAGGGGACTTCTACGAGCAGTACTTC
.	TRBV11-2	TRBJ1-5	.	CASSLAGDVRQPQHF	TGTGCCAGCAGCTTAGCAGGGGATGTGCGGCAGCCCCAGCATTTT
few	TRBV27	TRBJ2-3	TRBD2	CASWPSGKAADTQYF	TGTGCCAGCTGGCCTAGCGGGAAGGCGGCAGATACGCAGTATTTT
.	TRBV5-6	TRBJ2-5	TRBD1	CASSLAGTGGQETQYF	TGTGCCAGCAGCTTGGCCGGGACAGGGGGTCAAGAGACCCAGTACTTC
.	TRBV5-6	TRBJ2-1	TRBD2	CASSLGGTSGTGEFF	TGTGCCAGCAGCTTGGGGGGGACTAGCGGGACGGGGGAGTTCTTC
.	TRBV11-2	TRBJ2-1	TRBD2	CASSSLAGDTYNEQFF	TGTGCCAGCAGCTCACTAGCGGGAGATACCTACAATGAGCAGTTCTTC
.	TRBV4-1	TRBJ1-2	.	CASSQGVGVGYGYTF	TGCGCCAGCAGCCAAGGGGTAGGGGTGGGCTATGGCTACACCTTC